This T cell receptor (beta chain) was identified during a study of blood T cell repertoires in COVID-19. The protocol was immunoSEQ multiplex PCR, while the TCRdb copy is restricted to in-frame clones and leaves out a portion. The sample comprises 250,000 to 300,000 clones, roughly nine tenths of which are singletons, and under 2.5% rests with the top ten. This CDR3 region has 15 residues. V was trimmed by 3 bases and J by 4 bases, leaving 16 bases between them. Germline lookup yields CDR1 SGHTA and CDR2 FQGTGA. The sequence was collected from a woman aged 60-70 years who had recovered from COVID-19. The chain carries TRBV7-3 and TRBJ2-7; D not resolved. The specimen was PBMCs or T cells enriched from blood (not recorded which). CDR3 in amino acids: CASSLENIRGYEQYF. The CDR3 region has the DNA TGTGCCAGCAGCTTGGAGAACATTAGAGGTTACGAGCAGTACTTC.